This T cell receptor (beta chain) was sequenced in a study of CD8 T cells in Susac syndrome. An amount of RNA that ranged from 0.5 to 1 ug was reverse transcribed with random hexamers. The TCR beta CDR3 was amplified by immunoSEQ multiplex PCR across 54 Vbeta, 13 Jbeta. MiXCR, run by TCRdb on the immunoSEQ multiplex PCR reads, gives a single entry per CDR3 protein. The sample lists about 430,000 distinct CDR3 sequences; 75% to 90% were seen once. This clonotype showed up just once. The CDR3 contains 15 residues. Germline assignment: CDR1 MGHRA and CDR2 YSYEKL. Trimming removed 0 bases from V and 4 bases from J, with 12 bases in between.

Sequencing input: CD8+ T cells from PBMCs. This clonotype was sampled from a human donor with multiple sclerosis. J is TRBJ1-1 and V is TRBV4-1, with a weak D call TRBD1 (6 bases). CDR3 in amino acids: CASSQEGRGSTEAFF. For the CDR3, the DNA is TGCGCCAGCAGCCAAGAGGGGAGGGGGAGCACTGAAGCTTTCTTT.